Presented here are 7 T cell receptor beta chains from one specimen sequenced in a study of blood T cell repertoires in COVID-19. Profiling relied on immunoSEQ multiplex PCR, and the TCRdb table lists in-frame clones only, not all of them. The table lists more than 110,000 clones, around 84% of them singletons, with roughly 5% in the top ten. The sequenced material came from peripheral blood. The source of these receptors is a human donor in a cohort sampled during active COVID-19.

This chain joins TRBV11-2 and TRBJ2-1; 10 nucleotides agree with TRBD1. Germline V gene lookup returns CDR1 SGHAT and CDR2 FQNNGV. J was trimmed by 10 bases and V by 0 bases; bases with no gene match: 12. The CDR3 loop spans 17 amino acids. CDR3 in amino acids: CASSLDTSTGGVREQFF. CDR3 DNA: TGTGCCAGCAGCTTAGATACTTCGACAGGGGGCGTGCGGGAGCAGTTCTTC.

The chain recombines TRBV7-2 with TRBJ2-1; D uncertain. V lost 5 bases and J lost 0, with 11 bases in between. The CDR3 length is 15 residues. From germline, CDR1 is SGHTA and CDR2 FQGNSA. CDR3 nucleotides: TGTGCCAGCAGCAGAAGCCGGAGCTCCTACAATGAGCAGTTCTTC. Amino acid sequence: CASSRSRSSYNEQFF. Based on the CDR3 plus reference TRBV7-2 and TRBJ2-1, the full variable domain is GAGVSQSPSNKVTEKGKDVELRCDPISGHTALYWYRQSLGQGLEFLIYFQGNSAPDKSGLPSDRFSAERTGGSVSTLTIQRTQQEDSAVYLCASSRSRSSYNEQFFGPGTRLTVL.

The gene calls are TRBV4-1 and TRBJ2-2; no firm D call. CDR1 and CDR2 (germline): MGHRA, YSYEKL. This CDR3 comprises 14 residues. The V end was cut by 1 base, the J end by 6 bases, with 9 bases between. This CDR3 is CASSQGEVPGELFF. The DNA of the CDR3 is TGCGCCAGCAGCCAAGGAGAAGTCCCCGGGGAGCTGTTTTTT.

J is TRBJ1-3 and V is TRBV5-1; D remains unclear. Trimming left V 4 bases short and J 1 base short, with 15 bases between. The CDR3 is 16 amino acids. Germline assignment: CDR1 SGHRS and CDR2 YFSETQ. In nucleotides, the CDR3 is TGCGCCAGCAGCCTCCCGACACCAAATTCTGGAAACACCATATATTTT. It is translated as CASSLPTPNSGNTIYF.

The chain uses TRBV28 and TRBJ2-2; 7 nucleotides agree with TRBD1. The germline V gene has CDR1 MDHEN and CDR2 SYDVKM. The J segment lost 1 base and the V segment lost 6 bases, leaving 5 bases of the junction unmatched. The CDR3 length is 15 residues. In DNA, the CDR3 is TGTGCCAGCAGAACGGGACAGCTGAACACCGGGGAGCTGTTTTTT. Residues: CASRTGQLNTGELFF.

This chain links TRBV28 with TRBJ1-5; 7 bases agree with TRBD1. V shed 8 bases, J shed 8 bases, and the junction held 15 bases outside the gene matches. This CDR3 has 15 residues. Germline CDR1 reads MDHEN; CDR2 reads SYDVKM. CDR3 loop: CASQGGAMVSEPQHF. The DNA for the CDR3 is TGTGCCAGCCAAGGGGGCGCAATGGTTTCGGAGCCCCAGCATTTT. The complete variable domain, with remaining parts taken from reference TRBV28 and TRBJ1-5, reads DVKVTQSSRYLVKRTGEKVFLECVQDMDHENMFWYRQDPGLGLRLIYFSYDVKMKEKGDIPEGYSVSREKKERFSLILESASTNQTSMYLCASQGGAMVSEPQHFGDGTRLSIL.

The chain couples TRBV5-1 to TRBJ1-1; D might be TRBD1 (5 bases). From germline, CDR1 is SGHRS and CDR2 YFSETQ. Trimming took 1 base from V and 1 from J, leaving 17 bases between them. The CDR3 contains 17 residues. Here the CDR3 reads CASSLLISQGRNTEAFF. In nucleotides, the CDR3 is TGCGCCAGCAGCTTGTTAATTAGTCAGGGCCGGAACACTGAAGCTTTCTTT. Using reference TRBV5-1 and TRBJ1-1 for the parts outside the CDR3, the full variable domain is KAGVTQTPRYLIKTRGQQVTLSCSPISGHRSVSWYQQTPGQGLQFLFEYFSETQRNKGNFPGRFSGRQFSNSRSEMNVSTLELGDSALYLCASSLLISQGRNTEAFFGQGTRLTVV.